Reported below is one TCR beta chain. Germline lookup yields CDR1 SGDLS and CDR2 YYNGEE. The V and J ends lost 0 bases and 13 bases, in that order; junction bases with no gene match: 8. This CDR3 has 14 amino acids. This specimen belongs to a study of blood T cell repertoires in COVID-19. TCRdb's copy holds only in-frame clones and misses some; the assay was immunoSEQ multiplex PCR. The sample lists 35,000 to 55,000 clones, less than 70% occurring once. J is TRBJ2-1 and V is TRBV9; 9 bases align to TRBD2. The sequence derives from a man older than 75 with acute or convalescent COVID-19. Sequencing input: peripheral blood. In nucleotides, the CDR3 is TGTGCCAGCAGCGTAGGGCTAGCGGGGATCTTACAGTTCTTC. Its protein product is CASSVGLAGILQFF.